This is a list of T cell receptor beta chains from one sample in a study of blood T cell repertoires in COVID-19. Using immunoSEQ multiplex PCR, the repertoire was profiled, and TCRdb retains in-frame clones only, with some absent. Of a few hundred thousand clones in the sample, more than 70% are singletons; the top ten hold roughly 3.1%. The sequenced sample was peripheral blood. These receptors all stem from a young woman with acute or convalescent COVID-19. CDR3s include the opening cysteine and the closing phenylalanine or tryptophan. D genes are given only for firm matches. Only part of the rows carry a size: once, few, many, or a class if the clone is expanded.

abundance,j_gene,d_gene,v_gene,CDR3nt,CDR3aa
once,TRBJ1-5,TRBD1,TRBV6-1,TGTGCCAGCAGTGCCACCGGGACAGGGGGCCTCAATCAGCCCCAGCATTTT,CASSATGTGGLNQPQHF
-,TRBJ1-6,-,TRBV7-3,TGTGCCAGCAGCTTAACGGGAGGGGGGAGTTCACCCCTCCACTTT,CASSLTGGGSSPLHF
-,TRBJ1-6,TRBD1,TRBV12-5,TGTGCTAGTGGTTTGGTAAAGGGGGCGATAGGTACGTCCTATAATTCACCCCTCCACTTT,CASGLVKGAIGTSYNSPLHF
once,TRBJ2-1,-,TRBV19,TGTGCCAGTAACAACAGACCCTACAATGAGCAGTTCTTC,CASNNRPYNEQFF
-,TRBJ2-1,-,TRBV12-3/TRBV12-4,TGTGCCAGCAGTCGGCAGGGGAACAATGAGCAGTTCTTC,CASSRQGNNEQFF
-,TRBJ2-5,TRBD1,TRBV6-1,TGTGCCAGCAGTGAATATTTTAGGACAGGGGGGGGTCAAGAGACCCAGTACTTC,CASSEYFRTGGGQETQYF
-,TRBJ1-1,TRBD1,TRBV7-9,TGTGCCAGCAGCTTAGGTGTTGGGACAGGGGGCACTGAAGCTTTCTTT,CASSLGVGTGGTEAFF
-,TRBJ1-2,-,TRBV5-8,TGTGCCAGCAGAGTACAAATAACGAGGACCTTC,CASRVQITRTF
-,TRBJ2-1,TRBD2,TRBV28,TGTGCCAGCAGTTTCCTCGGACTAGCGGGATCGAGCGATGAGCAGTTCTTC,CASSFLGLAGSSDEQFF
-,TRBJ1-3,-,TRBV9,TGTGCCAGCAGCGTAGGCGGGCCTTCCTCTGGAAACACCATATATTTT,CASSVGGPSSGNTIYF
-,TRBJ1-4,TRBD1,TRBV5-6,TGTGCCAGCAGCTCGGACAGGGGTGAAAAACTGTTTTTT,CASSSDRGEKLFF
-,TRBJ1-2,-,TRBV29-1,TGCAGCGTTGCGTCGACGGGCTATGGCTACACCTTC,CSVASTGYGYTF
-,TRBJ1-4,TRBD1,TRBV5-6,TGTGCCAGCAGCTTGGGGCAGGGGGCAAGGGCTGAAAAACTGTTTTTT,CASSLGQGARAEKLFF
-,TRBJ1-1,-,TRBV25-1,TGTGCCAGCAGTGAAGCCCGACAGGTCGCTGAAGCTTTCTTT,CASSEARQVAEAFF
few,TRBJ2-7,-,TRBV6-6,TGTGCCAGCTTGTTGGGCGACGAGCAGTACTTC,CASLLGDEQYF
-,TRBJ2-5,TRBD2,TRBV4-3,TGCGCCAGCAGCCGCACGGCGGGAGGGGGGGAGACCCAGTACTTC,CASSRTAGGGETQYF
-,TRBJ2-3,TRBD1,TRBV7-9,TGTGCCAGCAGCTTAAGTGCCGGGACAGGCCCCCATTTT,CASSLSAGTGPHF
-,TRBJ2-1,-,TRBV11-2,TGTGCCAGCAGCTTAGATCCCCCGGGAGCTTTCCGCCGGTGGAATGAGCAGTTCTTC,CASSLDPPGAFRRWNEQFF
-,TRBJ2-2,TRBD1,TRBV25-1,TGTGCCAGCAGGTCCGGGACAGGGAACACCGGGGAGCTGTTTTTT,CASRSGTGNTGELFF
-,TRBJ1-2,-,TRBV5-4,TGTGCCAGCCTCGGACGGGGGGCGCATGGCTACACCTTC,CASLGRGAHGYTF
-,TRBJ1-2,-,TRBV19,TGTGCCAGTAGTATAGATTGGCAGGGTTGGGAGGACTATGGCTACACCTTC,CASSIDWQGWEDYGYTF
-,TRBJ1-6,-,TRBV30,TGTGCCTGGAGCCGACGGGGGGATGGTTCACCCCTCCACTTT,CAWSRRGDGSPLHF
-,TRBJ1-2,-,TRBV4-3,TGCGCCAGCAGCCAAGATACCCCTAGCTATGGCTACACCTTC,CASSQDTPSYGYTF
few,TRBJ1-2,TRBD1,TRBV27,TGTGCCAGCAGTTCGACCGGGACAGGGGTCTATGGCTACACCTTC,CASSSTGTGVYGYTF
-,TRBJ2-1,TRBD2,TRBV9,TGTGCCAGCAGCGAGGGACTAGCGGGAGCTTTCTCCTACAATGAGCAGTTCTTC,CASSEGLAGAFSYNEQFF
-,TRBJ1-5,-,TRBV6-2/TRBV6-3,TGTGCCAGCAGTATGGGGGCGGCTCAGCCCCAGCATTTT,CASSMGAAQPQHF
-,TRBJ2-7,TRBD1,TRBV6-5,TGTGCCAGCAGTCTAGACAGGGCAACCTACGAGCAGTACTTC,CASSLDRATYEQYF
-,TRBJ1-2,TRBD1,TRBV27,TGTGCCAGCAGTTTCTCAGCAGGGGGCACTGGCTACACCTTC,CASSFSAGGTGYTF
-,TRBJ2-7,TRBD2,TRBV4-1,TGCGCCAGCAGCCAAGAGGGACTAGCGGACTACGAGCAGTACTTC,CASSQEGLADYEQYF
-,TRBJ1-1,-,TRBV6-5,TGTGCCAGCAGTTACGCGACACTTGGCACTGAAGCTTTCTTT,CASSYATLGTEAFF
-,TRBJ2-1,-,TRBV5-4,TGTGCCAGCAGCACAGGACAAAGGGTGTATGAGCAGTTCTTC,CASSTGQRVYEQFF
-,TRBJ2-1,TRBD2,TRBV15,TGTGCCACCAGCAGAGTATCTAGCGGGGCGGGTGAGCAGTTCTTC,CATSRVSSGAGEQFF
-,TRBJ2-3,-,TRBV4-2,TGTGCCAGCAGCCCCTTGTTTGGGGCCACAGATACGCAGTATTTT,CASSPLFGATDTQYF
-,TRBJ2-1,TRBD2,TRBV6-5,TGTGCCAGCAGTTCCGATCTAGCGGGAGGGAGTATTGAGCAGTTCTTC,CASSSDLAGGSIEQFF
few,TRBJ1-5,-,TRBV6-5,TGTGCCAGTGGCGGGGGCCCCCATCAGCCCCAGCATTTT,CASGGGPHQPQHF
once,TRBJ1-1,TRBD1,TRBV10-3,TGTGCCATCAGTGACCCGGGACAGATGAACACTGAAGCTTTCTTT,CAISDPGQMNTEAFF
-,TRBJ1-3,-,TRBV11-2,TGTGCCAGCAGCTTAGTTCCAGGAAGTTATTCTGGAAACACCATATATTTT,CASSLVPGSYSGNTIYF
-,TRBJ1-6,TRBD1,TRBV18,TGTGCCAGCTCACCGGGCGGACAGGAGAATTCACCCCTCCACTTT,CASSPGGQENSPLHF
-,TRBJ2-1,-,TRBV19,TGTGCCAGTAGTACGGGTCAGATCTACAATGAGCAGTTCTTC,CASSTGQIYNEQFF
-,TRBJ2-7,TRBD1,TRBV14,TGTGCCAGCAGCCCGCCGGGACAGGGACGCTACGAGCAGTACTTC,CASSPPGQGRYEQYF
-,TRBJ2-2,-,TRBV28,TGTGCCAGCAGTTTTTATTTTGGACAGAACACCGGGGAGCTGTTTTTT,CASSFYFGQNTGELFF
-,TRBJ2-2,TRBD2,TRBV19,TGTGCCAGTGGGACTAGCGGCTACACCGGGGAGCTGTTTTTT,CASGTSGYTGELFF
-,TRBJ2-5,TRBD1,TRBV3-1/TRBV3-2,TGTGCCAGCAGCCTCTGGGACAGAGGCCAAGAGACCCAGTACTTC,CASSLWDRGQETQYF
-,TRBJ2-7,-,TRBV27,TGTGCCAGCAGTTTCCGTGAGACCTACGAGCAGTACTTC,CASSFRETYEQYF
-,TRBJ2-7,TRBD1,TRBV27,TGTGCCAGCAGTTTCAAGAGACAGGGATCCTACGAGCAGTACTTC,CASSFKRQGSYEQYF
-,TRBJ1-2,TRBD1,TRBV2,TGTGCCAGCAGCGGTACCTGGACAGGAAACTATGGCTACACCTTC,CASSGTWTGNYGYTF
-,TRBJ2-5,-,TRBV4-3,TGCGCCAGCAGCCAGGAACCCGGGACTCCCACCGAGACCCAGTACTTC,CASSQEPGTPTETQYF
once,TRBJ1-2,TRBD1,TRBV6-4,TGTGCCAGCAGTCCGGACAGGGTTGGGGGCTACACCTTC,CASSPDRVGGYTF
-,TRBJ2-7,TRBD2,TRBV19,TGTGCCAGTAGTCCCGGGACCCTAAGCGGGAGGTTCTACGAGCAGTACTTC,CASSPGTLSGRFYEQYF
-,TRBJ1-1,TRBD1,TRBV18,TGTGCCAGCTCACCGGAGCAGGGGGGAGCTTTCTTT,CASSPEQGGAFF
-,TRBJ1-5,-,TRBV24-1,TGTGCCACCGGGGCAGCCGTCATCCCCCTTCAGCCCCAGCATTTT,CATGAAVIPLQPQHF
-,TRBJ1-2,-,TRBV27,TGTGCCAGCAGTTTAGGTAGGGGATGGACCTATGGCTACACCTTC,CASSLGRGWTYGYTF
-,TRBJ1-4,-,TRBV9,TGTGCCAGCAGCGTAGACGGGGGTCGGACGGAACTGTTTTTT,CASSVDGGRTELFF
-,TRBJ1-2,-,TRBV3-1/TRBV3-2,TGTGCCAGACCTCCCAGGGTCTCCTATGGCTACACCTTC,CARPPRVSYGYTF
-,TRBJ2-3,TRBD2,TRBV27,TGTGCCAGCAGTTTGGGACTAGCGAGCCCTGGCACAGATACGCAGTATTTT,CASSLGLASPGTDTQYF
-,TRBJ2-1,-,TRBV2,TGTGCCAGCAGCGAGGGCTCCTACAATGAGCAGTTCTTC,CASSEGSYNEQFF
-,TRBJ2-7,TRBD1,TRBV19,TGTGCCAGTAGTAGGACAGGGACCTCCTACGAGCAGTACTTC,CASSRTGTSYEQYF
-,TRBJ2-1,TRBD1,TRBV19,TGTGCCAGTAGTATATTATCAGGGGGCTCCTACAATGAGCAGTTCTTC,CASSILSGGSYNEQFF
-,TRBJ1-1,-,TRBV14,TGTGCCAGCAGCCAACAGGGTTACACTGAAGCTTTCTTT,CASSQQGYTEAFF
once,TRBJ2-5,TRBD1,TRBV18,TGTGCCAGCTCACCACCGGGGACAGAAGAGACCCAGTACTTC,CASSPPGTEETQYF